This is a list of T cell receptor beta chains from one sample in a study of blood T cell repertoires in COVID-19. Assay: immunoSEQ multiplex PCR; the TCRdb copy retains only in-frame clones and omits some. Of around 250,000 clones in the sample, 70% to 90% were seen once. The sequencing sample was made of PBMCs or T cells enriched from blood (not recorded which). All receptors come from a woman in her forties or fifties who had recovered from COVID-19. The CDR3 runs from the conserved cysteine through the conserved F or W. D genes are given only for firm matches. Not all rows give a size; the values are once, few, many and, for expanded clones, a class.

d_call j_call clone_size v_call cdr3_aa cdr3_nt
TRBD2 TRBJ2-1 . TRBV5-1 CASSAGTSGSYNEQFF TGCGCCAGCAGCGCAGGGACTAGCGGGAGTTACAATGAGCAGTTCTTC
TRBD2 TRBJ2-7 . TRBV11-2 CASSSPGLAGGGYEQYF TGTGCCAGCAGCTCCCCTGGACTAGCGGGAGGGGGGTACGAGCAGTACTTC
. TRBJ1-1 . TRBV3-1/TRBV3-2 CASSLIDRRTEAFF TGTGCCAGCAGCCTGATCGACAGGAGAACTGAAGCTTTCTTT
TRBD1 TRBJ2-6 . TRBV2 CASRGTALSGANVLTF TGTGCCAGCAGGGGGACAGCCCTCTCTGGGGCCAACGTCCTGACTTTC
TRBD1 TRBJ1-2 once TRBV5-1 CASSPGTGGGYTF TGCGCCAGCAGCCCGGGGACAGGGGGCGGCTACACCTTC
TRBD1 TRBJ2-7 . TRBV27 CASSNDLRGRDEQYF TGTGCCAGCAGCAACGATCTCAGGGGGCGGGACGAGCAGTACTTC
TRBD2 TRBJ2-3 . TRBV5-1 CATRTSGTDTQYF TGCGCCACCCGGACTAGCGGCACAGATACGCAGTATTTT
. TRBJ2-7 . TRBV3-1/TRBV3-2 CASSLPMGDLHNYEQYF TGTGCCAGCAGCCTACCAATGGGGGACTTACATAACTACGAGCAGTACTTC
. TRBJ2-1 . TRBV5-1 CASRGGEALSVDEQFF TGCGCCAGCAGAGGGGGAGAGGCCTTATCAGTCGATGAGCAGTTCTTC
TRBD1 TRBJ1-2 . TRBV29-1 CSVSGGGYGYTF TGCAGCGTTTCAGGGGGCGGCTATGGCTACACCTTC
. TRBJ2-7 . TRBV20-1 CSASSLASYEQYF TGCAGTGCTAGTTCGTTAGCCTCCTACGAGCAGTACTTC
. TRBJ1-1 few TRBV27 CASSPPVPEAFF TGTGCCAGCAGTCCCCCCGTTCCTGAAGCTTTCTTT
. TRBJ1-2 . TRBV7-2 CASSLVKGFIDGYTF TGTGCCAGCAGCTTAGTAAAGGGGTTTATTGATGGCTACACCTTC
TRBD1 TRBJ2-2 . TRBV27 CASTKTGVKAGELFF TGTGCCAGCACTAAGACAGGGGTCAAGGCCGGGGAGCTGTTTTTT
. TRBJ2-7 once TRBV19 CASSSEIWRYEQYF TGTGCCAGTAGTTCAGAAATTTGGAGATACGAGCAGTACTTC
. TRBJ2-7 . TRBV15 CATSRDSLGYGFNEQYF TGTGCCACCAGCAGAGATAGCCTCGGTTACGGGTTCAACGAGCAGTACTTC
TRBD1 TRBJ1-4 once TRBV6-2/TRBV6-3 CASSYFNRGRRTDEKLFF TGTGCCAGCAGTTACTTTAACAGGGGGCGCCGCACCGATGAAAAACTGTTTTTT
. TRBJ2-1 . TRBV7-2 CASSLELAGYNEQFF TGTGCCAGCAGCTTAGAGCTAGCAGGTTACAATGAGCAGTTCTTC
TRBD2 TRBJ2-2 . TRBV19 CASSTYAGDGGELFF TGTGCCAGTAGTACGTATGCGGGAGATGGCGGGGAGCTGTTTTTT
TRBD1 TRBJ1-3 . TRBV4-2 CASSQRGGGGNTIYF TGTGCCAGCAGCCAAAGAGGGGGCGGCGGAAACACCATATATTTT
. TRBJ1-4 . TRBV7-8 CASSWGSGLTNEKLFF TGTGCCAGCAGCTGGGGTTCAGGGCTCACTAATGAAAAACTGTTTTTT
TRBD2 TRBJ2-5 . TRBV5-5 CASSLSPLGLAGETYETQYF TGTGCCAGCAGCTTGTCACCCTTGGGACTAGCGGGAGAGACCTACGAGACCCAGTACTTC
TRBD2 TRBJ2-1 . TRBV27 CASRLAGGREQFF TGTGCCAGCAGGCTAGCGGGGGGGCGGGAGCAGTTCTTC
. TRBJ2-6 . TRBV11-2 CASSLGGSSGANVLTF TGTGCCAGCAGCTTAGGTGGGAGCTCTGGGGCCAACGTCCTGACTTTC
. TRBJ2-7 . TRBV5-4 CASSLDSYYEQYF TGTGCCAGCAGCCTTGACAGTTACTACGAGCAGTACTTC
TRBD2 TRBJ2-1 . TRBV19 CASSVGLAGVLIF TGTGCCAGTAGTGTGGGACTAGCGGGGGTCTTAATCTTC
. TRBJ1-6 . TRBV18 CASSQSGIILDLHF TGTGCCAGCTCCCAGTCCGGGATAATATTGGACCTCCACTTT
. TRBJ1-2 . TRBV6-2/TRBV6-3 CASSYSFRLLGGYTF TGTGCCAGCAGTTACTCCTTCCGCCTACTCGGTGGCTACACCTTC
TRBD2 TRBJ2-7 . TRBV7-9 CASSTSGNYEQYF TGTGCCAGCAGTACTAGCGGGAACTACGAGCAGTACTTC
. TRBJ2-2 . TRBV2 CASSVTEISNTGELFF TGTGCCAGCAGTGTTACAGAAATTTCGAACACCGGGGAGCTGTTTTTT
TRBD1 TRBJ2-2 few TRBV7-3 CASSLSGGNGELFF TGTGCCAGCAGCTTATCAGGGGGTAACGGGGAGCTGTTTTTT
. TRBJ2-7 . TRBV19 CASSVRVSYEQYF TGTGCCAGTAGTGTCAGGGTCTCCTACGAGCAGTACTTC
TRBD1 TRBJ1-2 . TRBV11-2 CASSLSGQGNGYTF TGTGCCAGCAGCCTGAGCGGACAGGGGAATGGCTACACCTTC
. TRBJ1-1 . TRBV27 CASSDTQGWTEAFF TGTGCCAGCAGTGACACTCAGGGGTGGACTGAAGCTTTCTTT
TRBD1 TRBJ2-1 . TRBV3-1/TRBV3-2 CASSQDFGRGSSYNEQFF TGTGCCAGCAGCCAAGATTTCGGCAGGGGGAGCTCCTACAATGAGCAGTTCTTC
TRBD1 TRBJ2-1 . TRBV28 CASILGTGVSNEQFF TGTGCCAGCATCCTGGGGACAGGGGTTTCAAATGAGCAGTTCTTC
. TRBJ1-5 . TRBV30 CAWSGGGGQPQHF TGTGCCTGGAGTGGAGGTGGGGGGCAGCCCCAGCATTTT
. TRBJ1-6 . TRBV12-5 CATGRNNSPLHF TGTGCTACAGGGAGGAATAATTCACCCCTCCACTTT
TRBD2 TRBJ2-2 . TRBV7-2 CATPPAGVWTGELFF TGTGCCACCCCTCCAGCGGGAGTATGGACCGGGGAGCTGTTTTTT
. TRBJ2-2 . TRBV19 CASLRSGNTGELFF TGTGCCAGCCTCCGCTCGGGGAACACCGGGGAGCTGTTTTTT
. TRBJ1-2 . TRBV10-3 CAISESTGYGYTF TGTGCCATCAGTGAGTCGACAGGCTATGGCTACACCTTC
. TRBJ2-7 . TRBV7-2 CASSSHEGNYEQYF TGTGCCAGCAGCTCGCATGAGGGAAACTACGAGCAGTACTTC
TRBD2 TRBJ2-1 . TRBV2 CASTFGTSGRFRDEQFF TGTGCCAGCACGTTTGGGACTAGCGGGAGATTTCGGGATGAGCAGTTCTTC
. TRBJ1-2 . TRBV5-6 CASSGNYGYTF TGTGCCAGCAGTGGCAACTATGGCTACACCTTC
. TRBJ1-2 . TRBV2 CASSDGGVYGYTF TGTGCCAGCAGTGACGGGGGAGTTTATGGCTACACCTTC
TRBD1 TRBJ2-6 . TRBV28 CASSRTGIFIQNSGANVLTF TGTGCCAGCAGTCGGACAGGGATATTCATCCAAAACTCTGGGGCCAACGTCCTGACTTTC